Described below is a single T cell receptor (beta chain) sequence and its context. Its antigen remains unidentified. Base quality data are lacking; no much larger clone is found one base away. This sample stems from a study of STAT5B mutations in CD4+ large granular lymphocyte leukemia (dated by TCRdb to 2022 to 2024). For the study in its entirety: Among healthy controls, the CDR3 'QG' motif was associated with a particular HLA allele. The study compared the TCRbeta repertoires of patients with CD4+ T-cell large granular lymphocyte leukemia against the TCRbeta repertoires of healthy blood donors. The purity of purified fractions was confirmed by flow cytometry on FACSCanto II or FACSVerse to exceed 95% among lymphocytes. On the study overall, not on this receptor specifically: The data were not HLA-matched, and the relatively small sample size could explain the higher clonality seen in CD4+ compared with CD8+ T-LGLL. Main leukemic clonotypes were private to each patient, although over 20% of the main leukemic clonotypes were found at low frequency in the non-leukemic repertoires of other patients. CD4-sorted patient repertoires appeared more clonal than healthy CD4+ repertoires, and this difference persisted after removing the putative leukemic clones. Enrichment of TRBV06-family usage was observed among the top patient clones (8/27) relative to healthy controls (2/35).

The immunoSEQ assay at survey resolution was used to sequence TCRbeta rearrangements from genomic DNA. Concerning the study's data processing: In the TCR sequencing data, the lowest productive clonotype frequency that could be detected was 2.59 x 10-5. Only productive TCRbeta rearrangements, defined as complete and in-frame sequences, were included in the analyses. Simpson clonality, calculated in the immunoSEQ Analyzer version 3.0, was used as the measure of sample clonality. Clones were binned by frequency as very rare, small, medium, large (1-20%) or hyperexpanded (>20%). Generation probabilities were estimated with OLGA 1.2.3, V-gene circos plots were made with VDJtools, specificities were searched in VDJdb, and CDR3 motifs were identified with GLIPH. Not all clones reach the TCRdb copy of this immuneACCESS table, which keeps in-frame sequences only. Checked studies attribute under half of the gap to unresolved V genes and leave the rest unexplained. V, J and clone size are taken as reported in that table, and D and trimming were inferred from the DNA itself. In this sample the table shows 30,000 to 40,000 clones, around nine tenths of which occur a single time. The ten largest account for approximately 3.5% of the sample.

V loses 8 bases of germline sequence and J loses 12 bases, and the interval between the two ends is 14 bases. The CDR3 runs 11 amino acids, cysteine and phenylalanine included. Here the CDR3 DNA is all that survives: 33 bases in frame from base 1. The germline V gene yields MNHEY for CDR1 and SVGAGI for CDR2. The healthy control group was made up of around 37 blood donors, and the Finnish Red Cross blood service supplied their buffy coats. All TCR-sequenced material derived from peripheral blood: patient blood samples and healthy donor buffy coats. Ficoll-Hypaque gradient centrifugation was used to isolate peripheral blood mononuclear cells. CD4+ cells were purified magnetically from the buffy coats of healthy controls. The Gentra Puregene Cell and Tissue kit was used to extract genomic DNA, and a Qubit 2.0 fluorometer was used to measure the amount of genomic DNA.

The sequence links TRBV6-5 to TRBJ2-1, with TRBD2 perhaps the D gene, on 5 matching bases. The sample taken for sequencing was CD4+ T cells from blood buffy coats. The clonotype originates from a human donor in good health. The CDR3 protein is CASSTRDRQFF. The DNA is TGTGCCAGCTCTACCCGGGATCGGCAGTTCTTC.